Sequencing of this T cell receptor (beta chain) was carried out in a study of Ad26.COV2.S vaccination and SARS-CoV-2 variants. The treatment was: some 19 received Ad26.COV2.S at low or high dose, single or two shots; about five received placebo; per-sample allocation not given. Sampling happened 63 days after the first vaccine or placebo injection. Germline assignment: CDR1 SEHNR and CDR2 FQNEAQ (reference sequence). After removal of 4 bases from V and 4 bases from J, the junction contained 7 bases not matched to a gene. The CDR3 consists of 15 residues. Assay used: immunoSEQ multiplex PCR; TCRdb lists only in-frame clones, some missing. There are 410,000 or so clones in the sample; around nine tenths occur only once, and less than 15% lies in the top ten.

The chain couples TRBV7-9 to TRBJ2-7; 10 nucleotides agree with TRBD1. The receptor's source is a person aged 18-60 years who received the Ad26.COV2.S COVID-19 vaccine or a placebo. Specimen: peripheral blood, collected in a trial of Ad26.COV2.S vaccine versus placebo. The CDR3 coding sequence is TGTGCCAGCAGCTCTCCGGGACAGGGGTTATACGAGCAGTACTTC. It translates to CASSSPGQGLYEQYF.